The 6 T cell receptor beta chains below come from one sample, sequenced in a study of blood T cell repertoires in COVID-19 (dated by TCRdb to about 2020). Library preparation was by the immunoSEQ multiplex PCR assay. TCRdb stores this immuneACCESS table with in-frame sequences only. Part of the clones is absent; in the studies checked, under half of the shortfall reflects unresolved V genes, and no reason is known for the rest. This sample gives approximately 210,000 clones in total; approximately 87% of them show up just once. About 2.5% of the sample rests with the top ten. What was sequenced was peripheral blood. These TCRs come from a woman between 70 and 85 years old with active or convalescent COVID-19.

The V gene is TRBV27, the J gene TRBJ1-1, with 11 bases that match TRBD1. The trim removed 5 bases at V and 11 bases at J, leaving 7 bases unmatched. Germline V lookup: CDR1 MNHEY, CDR2 SMNVEV (reference sequence). The CDR3 is made up of 13 amino acids. The CDR3: CASSRDRGLSAFF. The CDR3, as DNA: TGTGCCAGCAGTCGGGACAGGGGGTTGAGTGCTTTCTTT.

The V gene is TRBV5-1, the J gene TRBJ2-3; TRBD2 agrees at 8 bases. Losses at the gene ends were 0 bases for V and 5 bases for J; bases not matched to a gene: 8. Germline V gene sequence: CDR1 SGHRS, CDR2 YFSETQ. CDR3 length equals 16 residues. The CDR3 DNA follows: TGCGCCAGCAGCTTGGAAGCGGGGGCCGGGGGAGATACGCAGTATTTT. Its protein product is CASSLEAGAGGDTQYF.

The chain couples TRBV6-4 to TRBJ2-6; 15 positions match TRBD2. Germline V gene data show CDR1 as MRHNA and CDR2 as SNTAGT. The CDR3 sequence is 19 residues long. After removal of 4 bases from V and 0 bases from J, the junction contained 4 bases not matched to a gene. This CDR3 reads CASSGGLAGGSSGANVLTF. The CDR3 nucleotides read TGTGCCAGCAGTGGTGGACTAGCGGGAGGGAGCTCTGGGGCCAACGTCCTGACTTTC.

The chain links TRBV19 to TRBJ1-3, with D possibly TRBD1 on 5 matching bases. Germline CDR1 is LNHDA and CDR2 is SQIVND (reference sequence). CDR3 length: 13 residues. V was trimmed by 11 bases and J by 4 bases, leaving 15 bases between them. CDR3 nucleotides: TGTGCCTGTCAGACGGGGGGAGGAAACACCATATATTTT. It translates to CACQTGGGNTIYF. Drawing the rest from reference TRBV19 and TRBJ1-3, the complete variable domain is DGGITQSPKYLFRKEGQNVTLSCEQNLNHDAMYWYRQDPGQGLRLIYYSQIVNDFQKGDIAEGYSVSREKKESFPLTVTSAQKNPTAFYLCACQTGGGNTIYFGEGSWLTVV.

The gene calls are TRBV7-6 and TRBJ2-1, with D maybe TRBD2 (6 bases). With 5 bases removed from V and 13 bases from J, the gap between germline ends came to 18 bases. The CDR3 is 13 amino acids. Germline CDR1 and CDR2: SGHVS and FNYEAQ. The CDR3 DNA follows: TGTGCCAGCAGCCCCCATAGCGAGGGAGGCCAGTTCTTC. Translation: CASSPHSEGGQFF.

This rearrangement joins TRBV7-3 to TRBJ2-3; a possible D gene is TRBD2 (5 bases). Germline CDR1 SGHTA, CDR2 FQGTGA. The length of the CDR3 is 17 residues. With 1 base removed from V and 2 bases from J, the gap between germline ends came to 16 bases. In DNA form, the CDR3 reads TGTGCCAGCAGCTTAATTGGGTGGGGAGCACTCACAGATACGCAGTATTTT. Translation: CASSLIGWGALTDTQYF.